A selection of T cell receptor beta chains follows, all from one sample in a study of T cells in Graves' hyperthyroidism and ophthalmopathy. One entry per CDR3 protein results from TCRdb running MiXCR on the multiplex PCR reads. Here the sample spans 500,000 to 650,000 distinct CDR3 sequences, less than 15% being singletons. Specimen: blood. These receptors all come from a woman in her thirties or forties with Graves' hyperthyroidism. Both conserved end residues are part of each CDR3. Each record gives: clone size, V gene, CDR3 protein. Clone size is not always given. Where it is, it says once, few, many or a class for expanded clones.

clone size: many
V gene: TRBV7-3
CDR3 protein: CASSTGLNTGELFF

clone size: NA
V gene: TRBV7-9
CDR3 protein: CASSRRFPDFGQEVDSGANVLTF

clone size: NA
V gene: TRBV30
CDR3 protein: CAWSLGGETEAFF

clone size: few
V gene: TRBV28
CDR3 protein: CASRLGSGDGNTIYF

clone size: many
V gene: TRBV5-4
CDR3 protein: CASSLMGQNTEAFF

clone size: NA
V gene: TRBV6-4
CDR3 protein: CAVGEGHSPYSNQPQHF

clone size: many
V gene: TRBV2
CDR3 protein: CASSAGRDRPGQPQHF

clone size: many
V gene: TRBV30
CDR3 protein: CAWSVGQGDTGELFF

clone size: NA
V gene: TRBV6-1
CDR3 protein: CASRDLTQQYF

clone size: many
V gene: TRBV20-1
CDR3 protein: CSATGLANTGELFF

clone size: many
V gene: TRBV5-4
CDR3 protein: CASSLLSTGGTDTQYF

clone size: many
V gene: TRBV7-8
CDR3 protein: CASSRDLNQPQHF

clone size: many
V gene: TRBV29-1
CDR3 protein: CSAGAGDEQFF

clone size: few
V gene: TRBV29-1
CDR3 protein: CSVGLKNTGELFF

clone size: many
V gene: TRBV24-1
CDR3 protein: CATSDPGQGYEQYF

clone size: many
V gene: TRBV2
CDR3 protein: CASLGGQHNEQFF

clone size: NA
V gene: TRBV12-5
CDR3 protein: CASAPDRMNTEAFF

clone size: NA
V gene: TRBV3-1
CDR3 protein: CASSQDLVRGMNTEAFF

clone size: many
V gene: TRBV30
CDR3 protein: CAWSVYGSYGGNTEAFF

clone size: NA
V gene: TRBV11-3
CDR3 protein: CASSLEGTGVTGELFF

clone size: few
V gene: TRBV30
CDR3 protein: CAWRYRSSYNEQFF

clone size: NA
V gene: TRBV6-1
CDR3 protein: CASTPGTGGKETQYF

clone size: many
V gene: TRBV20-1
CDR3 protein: CSARGAGYRPNYGYTF

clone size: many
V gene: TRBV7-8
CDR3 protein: CASSRDTYTDTQYF

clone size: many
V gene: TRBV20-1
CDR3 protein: CSASLQGYEQYF

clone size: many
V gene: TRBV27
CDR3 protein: CASSYGTGAAELFF

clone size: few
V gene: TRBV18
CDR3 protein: CASSPVGQGFSTDTQYF

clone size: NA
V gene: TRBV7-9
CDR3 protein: CASTGGSFGSYNEQFF

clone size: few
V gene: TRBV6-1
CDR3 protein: CASSDAGDIPLGAFF

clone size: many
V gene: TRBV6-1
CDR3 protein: CASSDPGLVTNTQYF

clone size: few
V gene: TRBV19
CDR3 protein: CASSMTTTYEQYF

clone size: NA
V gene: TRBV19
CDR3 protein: CASSPNRADASNTGELFF

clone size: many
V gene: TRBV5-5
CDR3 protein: CASSPDGGRYNEQFF

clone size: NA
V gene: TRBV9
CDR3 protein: CASSARTGEGNQPQHF

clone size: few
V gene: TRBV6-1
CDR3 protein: CASSPAVTGQGNEQFF

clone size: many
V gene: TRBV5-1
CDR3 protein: CASSLGGGVINTEAFF

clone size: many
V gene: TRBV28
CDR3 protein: CASSSGPTYGYTF

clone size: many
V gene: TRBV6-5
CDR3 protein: CASSYSGTVNYGYTF

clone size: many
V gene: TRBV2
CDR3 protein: CASTAHDNEQFF

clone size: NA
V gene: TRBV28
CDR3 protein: CASSARNQPQHF

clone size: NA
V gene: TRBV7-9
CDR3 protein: CASSGTVNYEQYF

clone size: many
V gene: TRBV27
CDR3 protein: CASSFSGNENIQYF

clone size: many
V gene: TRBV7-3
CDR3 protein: CASSPTGGRDEQYF

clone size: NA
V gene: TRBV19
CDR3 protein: CASSIAHKGDYGYTF

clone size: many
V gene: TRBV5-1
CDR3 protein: CASSLGPNTEAFF

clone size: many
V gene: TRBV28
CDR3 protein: CASSSITGVQPQHF

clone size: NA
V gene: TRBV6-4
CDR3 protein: CASSDGLGYGYTF

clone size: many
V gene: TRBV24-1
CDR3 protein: CATRASGSAHEQYF

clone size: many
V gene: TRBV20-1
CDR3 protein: CSARGGDRGPYNEQFF

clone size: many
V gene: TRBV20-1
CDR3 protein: CSARRTSDNYEQYF

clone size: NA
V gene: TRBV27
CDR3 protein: CASMGSEEQFF

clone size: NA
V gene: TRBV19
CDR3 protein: CASSGRFQGAPGNTIYF